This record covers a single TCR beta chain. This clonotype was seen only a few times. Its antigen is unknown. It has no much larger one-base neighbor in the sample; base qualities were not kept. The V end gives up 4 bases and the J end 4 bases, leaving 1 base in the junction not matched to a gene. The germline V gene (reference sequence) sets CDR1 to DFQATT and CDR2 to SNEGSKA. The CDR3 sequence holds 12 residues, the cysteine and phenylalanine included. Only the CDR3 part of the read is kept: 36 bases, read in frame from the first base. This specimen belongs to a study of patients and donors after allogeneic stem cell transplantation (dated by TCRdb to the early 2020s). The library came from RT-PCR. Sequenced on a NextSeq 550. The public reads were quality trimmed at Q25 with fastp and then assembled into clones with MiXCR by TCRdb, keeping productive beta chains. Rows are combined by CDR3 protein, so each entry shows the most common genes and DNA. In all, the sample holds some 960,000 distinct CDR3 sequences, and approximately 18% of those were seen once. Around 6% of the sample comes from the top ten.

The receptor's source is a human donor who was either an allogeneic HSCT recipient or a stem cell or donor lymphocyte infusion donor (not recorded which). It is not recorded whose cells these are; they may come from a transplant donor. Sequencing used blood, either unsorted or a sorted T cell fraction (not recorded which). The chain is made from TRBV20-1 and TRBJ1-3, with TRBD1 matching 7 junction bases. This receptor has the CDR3 CSAKGQGNTIYF. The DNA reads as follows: TGCAGTGCTAAGGGACAGGGAAACACCATATATTTT.